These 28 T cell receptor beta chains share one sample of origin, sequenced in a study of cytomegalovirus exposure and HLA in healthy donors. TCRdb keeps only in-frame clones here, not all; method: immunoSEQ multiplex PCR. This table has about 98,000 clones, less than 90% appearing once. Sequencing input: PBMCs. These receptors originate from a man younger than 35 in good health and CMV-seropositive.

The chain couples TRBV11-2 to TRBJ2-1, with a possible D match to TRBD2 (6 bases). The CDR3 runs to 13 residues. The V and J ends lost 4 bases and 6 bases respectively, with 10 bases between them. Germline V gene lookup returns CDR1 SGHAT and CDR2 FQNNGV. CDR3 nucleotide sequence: TGTGCCAGCAGCTCTGGACTAACCAATGAGCAGTTCTTC. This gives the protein CASSSGLTNEQFF.

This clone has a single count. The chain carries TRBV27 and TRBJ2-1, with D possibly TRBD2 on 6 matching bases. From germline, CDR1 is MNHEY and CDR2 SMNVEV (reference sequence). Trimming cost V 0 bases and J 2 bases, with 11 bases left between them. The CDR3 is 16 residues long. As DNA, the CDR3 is TGTGCCAGCAGTTTATCGGGCGGGAACACCTACAATGAGCAGTTCTTC. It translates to CASSLSGGNTYNEQFF.

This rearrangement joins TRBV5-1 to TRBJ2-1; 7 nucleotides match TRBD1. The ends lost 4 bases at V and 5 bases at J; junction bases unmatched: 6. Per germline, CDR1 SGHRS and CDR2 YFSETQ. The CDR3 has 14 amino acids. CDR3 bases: TGCGCCAGCAGCACGACAGGGCAGAACAATGAGCAGTTCTTC. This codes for CASSTTGQNNEQFF.

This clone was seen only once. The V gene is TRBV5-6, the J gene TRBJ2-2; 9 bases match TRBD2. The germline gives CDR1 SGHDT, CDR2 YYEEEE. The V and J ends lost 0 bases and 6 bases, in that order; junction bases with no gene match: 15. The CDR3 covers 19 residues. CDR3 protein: CASSLAALAGAVLAGELFF. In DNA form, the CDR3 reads TGTGCCAGCAGCTTGGCCGCATTAGCGGGAGCCGTTTTGGCCGGGGAGCTGTTTTTT.

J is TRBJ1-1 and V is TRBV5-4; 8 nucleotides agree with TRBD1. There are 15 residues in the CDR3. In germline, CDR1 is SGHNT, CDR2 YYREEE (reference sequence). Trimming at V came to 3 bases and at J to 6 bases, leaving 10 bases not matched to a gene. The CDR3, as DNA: TGTGCCAGCAGCTCAGGACAGGGTAGAGGGGCTGAAGCTTTCTTT. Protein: CASSSGQGRGAEAFF.

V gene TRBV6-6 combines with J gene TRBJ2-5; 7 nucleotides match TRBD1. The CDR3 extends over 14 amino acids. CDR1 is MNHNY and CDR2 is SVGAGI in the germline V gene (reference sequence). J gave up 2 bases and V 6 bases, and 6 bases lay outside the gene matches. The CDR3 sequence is CASSTGTAQETQYF. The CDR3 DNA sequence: TGTGCCAGCAGCACCGGGACAGCGCAAGAGACCCAGTACTTC.

The CDR3 sequence is CASSQDTGYGYTF. CDR3 coding DNA: TGTGCCAGCAGCCAAGACACCGGCTATGGCTACACCTTC. The rearrangement uses TRBV14 and TRBJ1-2; D gene ambiguous. This CDR3 comprises 13 residues. Per the germline V gene, CDR1 is SGHDN and CDR2 is FVKESK. Deletions cut 0 bases from V and 4 bases from J, with 6 bases between.

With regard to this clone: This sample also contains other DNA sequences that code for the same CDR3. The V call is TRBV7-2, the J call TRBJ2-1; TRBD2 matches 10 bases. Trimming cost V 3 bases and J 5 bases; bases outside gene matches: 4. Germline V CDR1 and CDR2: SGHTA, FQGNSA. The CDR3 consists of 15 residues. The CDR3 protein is CASSLELAGNNEQFF. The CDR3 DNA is TGTGCCAGCAGCTTGGAACTAGCGGGAAACAATGAGCAGTTCTTC.

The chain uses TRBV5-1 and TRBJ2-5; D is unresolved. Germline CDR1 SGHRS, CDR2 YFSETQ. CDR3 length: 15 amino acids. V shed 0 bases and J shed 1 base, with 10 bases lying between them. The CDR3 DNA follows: TGCGCCAGCAGCTTGGTTCGCGGCAGCCAAGAGACCCAGTACTTC. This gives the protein CASSLVRGSQETQYF.

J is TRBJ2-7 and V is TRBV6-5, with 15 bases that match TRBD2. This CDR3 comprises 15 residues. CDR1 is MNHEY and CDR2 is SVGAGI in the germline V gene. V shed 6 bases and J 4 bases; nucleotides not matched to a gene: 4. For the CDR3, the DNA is TGTGCCAGCAGACAGGGACTAGCGGGAGGTTACGAGCAGTACTTC. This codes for CASRQGLAGGYEQYF.

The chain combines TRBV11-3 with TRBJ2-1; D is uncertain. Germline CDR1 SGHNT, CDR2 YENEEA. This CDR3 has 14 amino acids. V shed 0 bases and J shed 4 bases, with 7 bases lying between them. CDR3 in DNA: TGTGCCAGCAGCTTAGAGTCCCAGTACAATGAGCAGTTCTTC. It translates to CASSLESQYNEQFF.

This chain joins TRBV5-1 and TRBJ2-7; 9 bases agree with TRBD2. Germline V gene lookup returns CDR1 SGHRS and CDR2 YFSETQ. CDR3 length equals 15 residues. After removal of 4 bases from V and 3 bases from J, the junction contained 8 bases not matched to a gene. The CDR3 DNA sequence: TGCGCCAGCAGCACCCTAGCGGGGCAGAACTACGAGCAGTACTTC. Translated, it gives CASSTLAGQNYEQYF.

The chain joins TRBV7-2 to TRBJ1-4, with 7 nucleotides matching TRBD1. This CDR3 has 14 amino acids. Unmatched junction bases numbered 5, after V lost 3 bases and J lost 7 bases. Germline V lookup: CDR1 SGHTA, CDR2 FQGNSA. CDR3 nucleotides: TGTGCCAGCAGCTTGACAGGGCGTGGTGAAAAACTGTTTTTT. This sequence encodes CASSLTGRGEKLFF.

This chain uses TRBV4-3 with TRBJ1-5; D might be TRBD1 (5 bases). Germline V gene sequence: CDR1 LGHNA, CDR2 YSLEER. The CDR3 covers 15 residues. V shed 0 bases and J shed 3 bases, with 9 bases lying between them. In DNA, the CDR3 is TGCGCCAGCAGCCAAGATTTGGGGCCCAATCAGCCCCAGCATTTT. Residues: CASSQDLGPNQPQHF.

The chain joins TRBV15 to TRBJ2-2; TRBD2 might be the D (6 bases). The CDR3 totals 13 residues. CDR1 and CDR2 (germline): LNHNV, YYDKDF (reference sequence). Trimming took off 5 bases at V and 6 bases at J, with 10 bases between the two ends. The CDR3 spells CATSGGASGELFF. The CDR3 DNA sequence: TGTGCCACCAGCGGAGGGGCGTCCGGGGAGCTGTTTTTT.

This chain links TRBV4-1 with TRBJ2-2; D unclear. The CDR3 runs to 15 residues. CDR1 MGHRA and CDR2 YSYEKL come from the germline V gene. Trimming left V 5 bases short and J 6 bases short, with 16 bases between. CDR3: CASSYSIWSAGELFF. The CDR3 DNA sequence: TGCGCCAGCAGCTACTCTATTTGGTCGGCCGGGGAGCTGTTTTTT.

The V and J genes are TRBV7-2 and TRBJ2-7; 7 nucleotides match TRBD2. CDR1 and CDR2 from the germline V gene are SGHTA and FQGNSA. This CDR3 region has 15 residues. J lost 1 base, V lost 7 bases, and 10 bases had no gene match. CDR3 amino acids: CASTPVGRGSYEQYF. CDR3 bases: TGTGCCAGCACCCCAGTTGGGAGGGGATCCTACGAGCAGTACTTC.

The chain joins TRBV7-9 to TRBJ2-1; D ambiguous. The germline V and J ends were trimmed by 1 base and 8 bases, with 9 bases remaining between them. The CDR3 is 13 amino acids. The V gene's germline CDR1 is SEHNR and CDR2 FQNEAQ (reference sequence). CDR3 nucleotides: TGTGCCAGCAGCTTAGGCGCGATCCATGAGCAGTTCTTC. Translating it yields CASSLGAIHEQFF.

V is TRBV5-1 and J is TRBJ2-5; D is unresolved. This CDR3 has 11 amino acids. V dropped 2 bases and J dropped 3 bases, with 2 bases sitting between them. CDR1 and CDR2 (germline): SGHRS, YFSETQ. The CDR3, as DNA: TGCGCCAGCAGCTTCGAAGAGACCCAGTACTTC. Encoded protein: CASSFEETQYF.

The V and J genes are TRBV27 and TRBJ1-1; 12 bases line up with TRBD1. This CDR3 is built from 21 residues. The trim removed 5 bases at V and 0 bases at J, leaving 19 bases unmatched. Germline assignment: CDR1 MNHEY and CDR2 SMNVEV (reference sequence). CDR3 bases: TGTGCCAGCAGTAACCTCCTCCGGGACAGGGGGCGCCCAGGAATGAACACTGAAGCTTTCTTT. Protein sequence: CASSNLLRDRGRPGMNTEAFF.

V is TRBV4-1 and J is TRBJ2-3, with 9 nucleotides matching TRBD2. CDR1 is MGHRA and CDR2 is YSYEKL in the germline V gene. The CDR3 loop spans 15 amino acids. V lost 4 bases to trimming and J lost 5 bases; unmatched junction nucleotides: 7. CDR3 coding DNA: TGCGCCAGCAGCCCCGTAGCGGGAGTGGGAGATACGCAGTATTTT. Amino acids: CASSPVAGVGDTQYF.

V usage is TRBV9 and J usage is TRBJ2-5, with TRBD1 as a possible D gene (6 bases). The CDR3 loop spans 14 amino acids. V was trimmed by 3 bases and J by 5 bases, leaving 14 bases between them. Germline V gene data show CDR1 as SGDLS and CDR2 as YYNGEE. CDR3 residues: CASSARTVPETQYF. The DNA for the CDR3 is TGTGCCAGCAGCGCAAGGACAGTCCCGGAGACCCAGTACTTC.

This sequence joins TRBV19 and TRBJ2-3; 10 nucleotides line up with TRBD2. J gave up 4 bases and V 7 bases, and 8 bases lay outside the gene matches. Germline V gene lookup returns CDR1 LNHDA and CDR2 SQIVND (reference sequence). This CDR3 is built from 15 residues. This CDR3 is CASTRAGTSADTQYF. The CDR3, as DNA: TGTGCCAGTACACGAGCCGGGACTAGCGCAGATACGCAGTATTTT.

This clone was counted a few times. CDR3 in amino acids: CSVEVGDNEQFF. The DNA for the CDR3 is TGCAGCGTTGAAGTAGGGGACAATGAGCAGTTCTTC. This chain links TRBV29-1 with TRBJ2-1; possibly TRBD1 for D (5 bases). Trimming stripped 1 base from V and 5 bases from J, with 6 bases between. Per germline, CDR1 SQVTM and CDR2 ANQGSEA. The CDR3 covers 12 residues.

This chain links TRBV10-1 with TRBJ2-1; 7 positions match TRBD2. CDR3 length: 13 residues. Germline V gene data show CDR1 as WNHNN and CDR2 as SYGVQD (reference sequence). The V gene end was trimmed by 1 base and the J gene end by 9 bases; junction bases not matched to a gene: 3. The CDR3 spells CASSEWEGGEQFF. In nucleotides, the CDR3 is TGCGCCAGCAGTGAGTGGGAGGGAGGTGAGCAGTTCTTC.

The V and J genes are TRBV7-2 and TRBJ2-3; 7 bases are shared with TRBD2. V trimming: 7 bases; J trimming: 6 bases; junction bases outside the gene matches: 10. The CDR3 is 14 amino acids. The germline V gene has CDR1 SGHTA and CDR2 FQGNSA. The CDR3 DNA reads TGTGCCAGCATGGGGGGGAGGGGTTCCGATACGCAGTATTTT. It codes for CASMGGRGSDTQYF.

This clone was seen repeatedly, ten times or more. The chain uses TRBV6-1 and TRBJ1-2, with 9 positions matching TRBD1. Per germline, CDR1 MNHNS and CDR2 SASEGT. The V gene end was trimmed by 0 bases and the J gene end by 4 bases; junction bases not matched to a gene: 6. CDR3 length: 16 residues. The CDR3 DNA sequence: TGTGCCAGCAGTGAAGCGGCGGGACAGGGTGGCTATGGCTACACCTTC. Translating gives CASSEAAGQGGYGYTF.

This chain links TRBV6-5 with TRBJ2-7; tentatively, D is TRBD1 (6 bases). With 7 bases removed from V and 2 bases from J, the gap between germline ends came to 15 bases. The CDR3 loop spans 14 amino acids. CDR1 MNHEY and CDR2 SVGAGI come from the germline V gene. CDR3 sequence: CASTKLGQAYEQYF. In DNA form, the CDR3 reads TGTGCCAGCACTAAACTGGGACAAGCCTACGAGCAGTACTTC.